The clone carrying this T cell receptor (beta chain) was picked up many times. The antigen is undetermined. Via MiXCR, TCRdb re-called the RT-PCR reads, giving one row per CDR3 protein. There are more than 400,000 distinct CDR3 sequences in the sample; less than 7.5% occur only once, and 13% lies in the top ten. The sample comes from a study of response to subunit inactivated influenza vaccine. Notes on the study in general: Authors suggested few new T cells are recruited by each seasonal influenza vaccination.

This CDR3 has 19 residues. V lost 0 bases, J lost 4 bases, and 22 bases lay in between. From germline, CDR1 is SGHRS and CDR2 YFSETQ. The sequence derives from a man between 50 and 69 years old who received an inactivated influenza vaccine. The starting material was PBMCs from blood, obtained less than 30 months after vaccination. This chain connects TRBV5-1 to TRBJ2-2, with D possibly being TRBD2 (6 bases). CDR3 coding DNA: TGCGCCAGCAGCTTGGCCTGGACTACAACACCTCGAGGCACCGGGGAGCTGTTTTTT. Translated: CASSLAWTTTPRGTGELFF. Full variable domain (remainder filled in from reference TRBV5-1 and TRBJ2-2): KAGVTQTPRYLIKTRGQQVTLSCSPISGHRSVSWYQQTPGQGLQFLFEYFSETQRNKGNFPGRFSGRQFSNSRSEMNVSTLELGDSALYLCASSLAWTTTPRGTGELFFGEGSRLTVL.